One T cell receptor beta chain is described in this entry. The table came from immunoSEQ multiplex PCR; TCRdb's copy has only in-frame clones and leaves some out. This table holds 71,000 or so clones, 80% found once. CDR3 length equals 13 residues. In germline, CDR1 is SGHNT, CDR2 YYREEE (reference sequence). Trimming took off 3 bases at V and 10 bases at J, with 14 bases between the two ends. This sample is drawn from a study of OX40 agonist ivuxolimab in advanced cancers. Whole-study context: Partial responses were observed in three patients, of whom one had hepatocellular carcinoma and two had cutaneous melanoma.

The receptor was derived from an adult with an advanced solid tumor such as melanoma, head and neck, liver or kidney cancer. The input for sequencing was CD4+ or CD8+ T cells sorted from blood, taken in a trial of the OX40 agonist ivuxolimab. The V and J genes are TRBV5-4 and TRBJ1-5; no firm D call. CDR3 amino acids: CASSYSGSGPQHF. CDR3 sequence (DNA): TGTGCCAGCAGCTATTCCGGGTCGGGACCCCAGCATTTT.